The 30 T cell receptor beta chains given below trace back to one sample, sequenced in a study of blood T cell repertoires in COVID-19. Data came from immunoSEQ multiplex PCR; TCRdb stores just in-frame clones and leaves some out. The data show under 200,000 clones, under 85% seen once. Sequenced sample: peripheral blood. The receptors come from a man between 65 and 85 years old who had recovered from COVID-19.

V and J are TRBV5-6 and TRBJ2-7; D gene unclear. Germline CDR1 reads SGHDT; CDR2 reads YYEEEE. V was trimmed by 3 bases and J by 0 bases, leaving 13 bases between them. This CDR3 is 15 amino acids long. The CDR3 sequence is CASSSPTSGSYEQYF. Written as DNA, the CDR3 is TGTGCCAGCAGCTCGCCTACTTCGGGCTCCTACGAGCAGTACTTC.

The V gene is TRBV2, the J gene TRBJ2-1, with 10 nucleotides matching TRBD1. Germline V gene lookup returns CDR1 SNHLY and CDR2 FYNNEI. V dropped 7 bases and J dropped 4; count of bases not matched to a gene: 4. The CDR3 runs to 14 residues. The CDR3 DNA sequence: TGTGCCAGCAATTCGGACAGGGGGTACAATGAGCAGTTCTTC. It encodes CASNSDRGYNEQFF.

V and J are TRBV7-2 and TRBJ2-3, with 10 bases lining up with TRBD2. The CDR3 totals 15 residues. V lost 5 bases, J lost 4 bases, and 6 bases stayed unmatched. Germline V gene sequence: CDR1 SGHTA, CDR2 FQGNSA. CDR3 in DNA: TGTGCCAGCAGCCCTAGCGGGAGTAGGTCAGATACGCAGTATTTT. It yields the protein CASSPSGSRSDTQYF.

The J gene is TRBJ1-6, the V gene TRBV10-3; 8 bases match TRBD1. CDR1 and CDR2 (germline): ENHRY, SYGVKD. V trimming: 4 bases; J trimming: 0 bases; junction bases outside the gene matches: 8. The CDR3 extends over 18 amino acids. Here the CDR3 DNA reads TGTGCCATCAGTGGAACGACAGGGGAGAGCTCCTATAATTCACCCCTCCACTTT. It is translated as CAISGTTGESSYNSPLHF.

The rearrangement uses TRBV9 and TRBJ2-1, with 8 bases matching TRBD2. V dropped 3 bases and J dropped 0; count of bases not matched to a gene: 2. Germline assignment: CDR1 SGDLS and CDR2 YYNGEE. There are 15 residues in the CDR3. CDR3 loop: CASSASGSSYNEQFF. As DNA, the CDR3 is TGTGCCAGCAGCGCCAGCGGGAGCTCCTACAATGAGCAGTTCTTC.

This clone turned up a few times. The same CDR3 is also encoded by other DNA sequences in this sample. V and J are TRBV19 and TRBJ2-7; TRBD1 is a possible D gene (5 bases). This CDR3 region has 12 residues. The germline CDR1 and CDR2 sequences are LNHDA and SQIVND (reference sequence). V lost 4 bases and J 1 base, leaving 5 bases between the germline ends. The CDR3, as DNA: TGTGCCAGTAGTACAGGGTCCTACGAGCAGTACTTC. Translated: CASSTGSYEQYF.

This chain connects TRBV2 to TRBJ2-7; D may be TRBD1 (6 bases). The V end was cut by 3 bases, the J end by 6 bases, with 9 bases between. The CDR3 loop spans 12 amino acids. Germline V CDR1 and CDR2: SNHLY, FYNNEI. The CDR3 loop is CASSEGAVEQYF. CDR3 DNA sequence: TGTGCCAGCAGTGAGGGGGCTGTCGAGCAGTACTTC.

The rearrangement joins TRBV3-1 (or the pseudogene TRBV3-2) to TRBJ1-2, with D perhaps TRBD1 (6 bases). The CDR3 sequence is 15 residues long. The V end lost 0 bases, the J end lost 8 bases, and 16 bases lay between the germline ends. Germline-derived CDR1 and CDR2 are LGHDT and YNNKEL (reference sequence). CDR3 protein: CASSQDSAGVLGYTF. The DNA for the CDR3 is TGTGCCAGCAGCCAAGATTCTGCAGGGGTGTTGGGCTACACCTTC.

This sequence joins TRBV7-8 and TRBJ2-7; D may be TRBD2 (5 bases). The CDR3 length is 14 residues. The germline CDR1 and CDR2 sequences are SGHVS and FQNEAQ. V dropped 5 bases and J dropped 0 bases, with 11 bases sitting between them. This CDR3 reads CASSRRADSYEQYF. CDR3 DNA: TGTGCCAGCAGCCGACGAGCGGACTCCTACGAGCAGTACTTC. Complete variable domain (other parts from reference TRBV7-8 and TRBJ2-7): GAGVSQSPRYKVAKRGQDVALRCDPISGHVSLFWYQQALGQGPEFLTYFQNEAQLDKSGLPSDRFFAERPEGSVSTLKIQRTQQEDSAVYLCASSRRADSYEQYFGPGTRLTVT.

The chain links TRBV11-2 to TRBJ1-1; no reliable D call. The CDR3 consists of 14 residues. V lost 1 base and J 1 base, leaving 7 bases between the germline ends. Germline-derived CDR1 and CDR2 are SGHAT and FQNNGV. CDR3 coding DNA: TGTGCCAGCAGCTTAGTAACGGGGAACACTGAAGCTTTCTTT. Its protein product is CASSLVTGNTEAFF.

The table lists this clone with many counts. The chain carries TRBV2 and TRBJ2-7, with 11 bases aligning to TRBD1. The CDR3 runs to 16 residues. Germline loops: CDR1 SNHLY, CDR2 FYNNEI. Trimming cost V 7 bases and J 4 bases; bases outside gene matches: 12. The CDR3: CASTRYGQGAIYEQYF. Here the CDR3 DNA reads TGTGCCAGCACAAGATACGGACAGGGGGCTATATACGAGCAGTACTTC.

The rearrangement links TRBV10-3 to TRBJ2-2, with 10 bases lining up with TRBD2. The CDR3 has 14 residues. Germline V gene sequence: CDR1 ENHRY, CDR2 SYGVKD. V dropped 9 bases and J dropped 5; count of bases not matched to a gene: 6. The CDR3 DNA follows: TGTGCCATAGCGGGAGGGAGTTGGACCGGGGAGCTGTTTTTT. It is translated as CAIAGGSWTGELFF.

The chain employs TRBV11-1 and TRBJ2-5; D might be TRBD1 (8 bases). The V end lost 3 bases, the J end lost 2 bases, and 16 bases lay between the germline ends. Germline V CDR1 and CDR2: SGHAT, FQDESV (reference sequence). The CDR3 covers 16 residues. The CDR3 DNA reads as TGTGCCAGCAGCTTTCAGGGGGCTAGCGGTCAAGAGACCCAGTACTTC. This encodes CASSFQGASGQETQYF.

The CDR3 region is CASSFTSTENTEAFF. DNA of the CDR3: TGCGCCAGCAGCTTCACCTCGACAGAGAACACTGAAGCTTTCTTT. The chain has TRBV5-1 and TRBJ1-1, with D tentatively TRBD1 (5 bases). The CDR3 is 15 amino acids. Trimming shortened V by 2 bases and J by 1 base, and 12 bases separated the two germline ends. Germline V gene sequence: CDR1 SGHRS, CDR2 YFSETQ.

V usage is TRBV4-1 and J usage is TRBJ2-5; D is possibly TRBD1 (7 bases). Germline assignment: CDR1 MGHRA and CDR2 YSYEKL. Deletions cut 1 base from V and 1 base from J, with 13 bases between. This CDR3 region has 16 residues. The CDR3 here is CASSQGAGQTQETQYF. In DNA, the CDR3 is TGCGCCAGCAGCCAAGGGGCGGGACAGACCCAAGAGACCCAGTACTTC.

In its sample, this clone was seen once. The V call is TRBV27, the J call TRBJ2-7, with 11 nucleotides matching TRBD2. Germline V gene data show CDR1 as MNHEY and CDR2 as SMNVEV (reference sequence). The junction had 11 bases not matched to a gene; V was cut back by 5 bases and J by 2 bases. The CDR3 has 17 amino acids. In nucleotides, the CDR3 is TGTGCCAGCAGTGCAGGGTCCGGGACTAGCGGTCCCTACGAGCAGTACTTC. It is translated as CASSAGSGTSGPYEQYF.

The chain couples TRBV7-2 to TRBJ2-7; 9 bases are a match to TRBD1. Per the germline V gene, CDR1 is SGHTA and CDR2 is FQGNSA. J lost 4 bases, V lost 5 bases, and 9 bases had no gene match. The CDR3 is 15 residues long. CDR3 sequence: CASSASGTGTYEQYF. Here the CDR3 DNA reads TGTGCCAGCAGCGCCTCCGGGACAGGGACTTACGAGCAGTACTTC.

The chain combines TRBV9 with TRBJ2-2; 14 bases fit TRBD2. The CDR3 is 17 amino acids. V gave up 3 bases and J gave up 7 bases; unmatched junction bases: 8. Germline lookup yields CDR1 SGDLS and CDR2 YYNGEE. The CDR3 reads CASSEGGLAGGGGELFF. In DNA, the CDR3 is TGTGCCAGCAGCGAGGGAGGACTAGCGGGGGGTGGCGGGGAGCTGTTTTTT.

This chain links TRBV10-2 with TRBJ2-3; D perhaps matches TRBD2 (6 bases). This CDR3 has 16 amino acids. Trimming shortened V by 6 bases and J by 4 bases, and 20 bases separated the two germline ends. CDR1 and CDR2 from the germline V gene are WSHSY and SAAADI. The CDR3 DNA sequence: TGCGCCAGCAGGGGACTGGAGGGGCTTAGTCCAGATACGCAGTATTTT. This gives the protein CASRGLEGLSPDTQYF.

This clone was picked up a small number of times. V usage is TRBV27 and J usage is TRBJ1-5, with 10 bases matching TRBD1. With 6 bases clipped from V and 9 bases from J, the junction kept 8 bases outside the gene matches. The CDR3 spans 14 residues. Germline V CDR1 and CDR2: MNHEY, SMNVEV (reference sequence). The CDR3 DNA reads TGTGCCAGCAGCGGGGACAGGGGATATCGGCCCCAGCATTTT. Encoded protein: CASSGDRGYRPQHF.

This chain links TRBV18 with TRBJ2-5; tentatively, D is TRBD1 (5 bases). The CDR3 runs to 14 residues. V was clipped by 3 bases and J by 0 bases, with 8 bases between them. Germline CDR1 reads KGHSH; CDR2 reads LQKENI. CDR3 region: CASSPQGYQETQYF. Here the CDR3 DNA reads TGTGCCAGCTCACCGCAGGGATACCAAGAGACCCAGTACTTC.

The chain has TRBV19 and TRBJ2-7; 10 bases align to TRBD1. Germline V gene data show CDR1 as LNHDA and CDR2 as SQIVND (reference sequence). The CDR3 totals 14 residues. The ends lost 5 bases at V and 5 bases at J; junction bases unmatched: 6. CDR3 residues: CASSADRGRNEQYF. The CDR3, as DNA: TGTGCCAGTAGTGCAGACAGGGGGCGGAACGAGCAGTACTTC.

The chain has TRBV11-2 and TRBJ2-6; D remains unclear. Germline V gene data show CDR1 as SGHAT and CDR2 as FQNNGV. CDR3 length: 15 residues. The ends were cut back, 2 bases at V and 2 bases at J, with 7 bases in the middle. The CDR3 region is CASSLRAAGANVLTF. The CDR3 nucleotides read TGTGCCAGCAGCTTAAGAGCCGCTGGGGCCAACGTCCTGACTTTC.

V usage is TRBV7-3 and J usage is TRBJ2-1; 9 bases map to TRBD2. The length of the CDR3 is 16 residues. Germline lookup yields CDR1 SGHTA and CDR2 FQGTGA. The V segment lost 0 bases and the J segment 4 bases; nucleotides outside the gene matches: 4. In nucleotides, the CDR3 is TGTGCCAGCAGCTTAACCTCTAGCGGGGATTACAATGAGCAGTTCTTC. As protein: CASSLTSSGDYNEQFF.

V usage is TRBV4-3 and J usage is TRBJ2-7, with 8 bases fitting TRBD2. V was pared by 0 bases and J by 2 bases, with 6 bases of the junction left unmatched. Germline lookup yields CDR1 LGHNA and CDR2 YSLEER. CDR3 size: 16 residues. The CDR3: CASSQDRGGGPYEQYF. DNA for the CDR3: TGCGCCAGCAGCCAAGATCGGGGGGGAGGGCCCTACGAGCAGTACTTC.

J is TRBJ1-4 and V is TRBV5-1, with unresolved D. The V gene lost 4 bases and the J gene lost 3 bases, with 7 bases spanning the gap. The CDR3 spans 13 residues. Germline V gene lookup returns CDR1 SGHRS and CDR2 YFSETQ. CDR3 nucleotide sequence: TGCGCCAGCAGCCTCCGGGCTAATGAAAAACTGTTTTTT. Translating gives CASSLRANEKLFF.

The V and J genes are TRBV9 and TRBJ1-6, with TRBD1 matching 7 bases. V shed 0 bases and J 9 bases; nucleotides not matched to a gene: 3. The CDR3 runs to 14 residues. CDR1 SGDLS and CDR2 YYNGEE come from the germline V gene. CDR3 bases: TGTGCCAGCAGCGTAGAAGGGGGCGGTTCACCCCTCCACTTT. This gives the protein CASSVEGGGSPLHF.

The gene calls are TRBV7-2 and TRBJ1-1; no clear D. The V and J ends lost 0 bases and 0 bases respectively, with 5 bases between them. This CDR3 spans 14 amino acids. Germline assignment: CDR1 SGHTA and CDR2 FQGNSA. The CDR3 loop reads CASSLAQVNTEAFF. The DNA of the CDR3 is TGTGCCAGCAGCTTAGCGCAGGTGAACACTGAAGCTTTCTTT.

The chain uses TRBV19 and TRBJ2-1; no reliable D call. The germline V gene encodes CDR1 LNHDA and CDR2 SQIVND (reference sequence). This CDR3 comprises 15 residues. Trimming shortened V by 10 bases and J by 0 bases, and 16 bases separated the two germline ends. Here the CDR3 DNA reads TGTGCCACCAGCCGGCGCGGCAACTCCTACAATGAGCAGTTCTTC. It yields the protein CATSRRGNSYNEQFF.

This chain links TRBV11-3 with TRBJ2-7; a possible D gene is TRBD1 (6 bases). The germline V and J ends were trimmed by 3 bases and 3 bases, with 9 bases remaining between them. In germline, CDR1 is SGHNT, CDR2 YENEEA. The CDR3 length is 13 residues. CDR3 DNA: TGTGCCAGCAGCTTCGGGACAAGCTACGAGCAGTACTTC. Translated: CASSFGTSYEQYF.